This is a list of T cell receptor beta chains from one sample in a study of chronic HIV infection and antiretroviral therapy. TCRdb re-analysed the 5' RACE reads in MiXCR, keeping a single row per CDR3 protein. The sample has tens of thousands of distinct CDR3 sequences, over 7% seen once. Source material: peripheral blood. These receptors were collected from an adult who had HIV and had not received antiretroviral therapy, or was an uninfected healthy control (not recorded which). CDR3s leave out the opening cysteine and the closing phenylalanine or tryptophan. The order of the fields is J gene, V gene, CDR3 protein.

>TRBJ2-1|TRBV12-3/TRBV12-4
ASSLDRGVTINEQF
>TRBJ2-3|TRBV7-2
ASSPGLAGADTQY
>TRBJ1-6|TRBV10-3
AISGDGTLH
>TRBJ2-1|TRBV7-2
ASSPDWTYNEQF
>TRBJ2-1|TRBV10-3
AISESSVTSGLYNEQF
>TRBJ2-7|TRBV12-3/TRBV12-4
ASSNRGYEQY
>TRBJ2-1|TRBV10-2
ASSEVLAGEEQF
>TRBJ1-1|TRBV6-5
ASSYDRPRDTEAF
>TRBJ1-2|TRBV12-3/TRBV12-4
ASSRDSIYGYT
>TRBJ2-7|TRBV9
ASSVLSGGGEQY
>TRBJ2-6|TRBV29-1
SVVQGAEGANVLT
>TRBJ1-5|TRBV15
ATRLRQEGFQPQH
>TRBJ2-7|TRBV19
ASSPGLAGAGEQY